The 9 T cell receptor beta chains reported below all come from one sample, sequenced in a study of radiotherapy plus CTLA-4 blockade in lung cancer. Some clones are missing from TCRdb's copy, which holds only in-frame ones; the method was immunoSEQ multiplex PCR. The sample has 70,000 to 95,000 clones, roughly four fifths seen once. The sample here was peripheral blood, taken from a patient treated with radiotherapy plus ipilimumab. The source of these receptors is a human donor with non-small cell lung cancer that progressed on radiotherapy plus ipilimumab.

This sequence joins TRBV11-3 and TRBJ1-1, with D unresolved. V was shortened by 5 bases and J by 0 bases, with 19 bases between the two germline ends. The CDR3 runs 17 residues. Germline V gives CDR1 SGHNT, CDR2 YENEEA. In nucleotides, the CDR3 is TGTGCCAGCAGCCCGGAATTTTTCGGGGATTTGAACACTGAAGCTTTCTTT. It yields the protein CASSPEFFGDLNTEAFF.

This chain links TRBV7-8 with TRBJ1-1; 7 bases map to TRBD1. The CDR3 is made up of 15 amino acids. Trimming cost V 5 bases and J 1 base; bases outside gene matches: 7. From germline, CDR1 is SGHVS and CDR2 FQNEAQ. CDR3 nucleotides: TGTGCCAGCAGCCCCGTTCGGACAGGGAACACTGAAGCTTTCTTT. It translates to CASSPVRTGNTEAFF.

This rearrangement joins TRBV7-3 to TRBJ2-2; 9 bases align to TRBD2. V was clipped by 5 bases and J by 7 bases; unmatched bases: 8. This CDR3 is 15 amino acids long. CDR1 SGHTA and CDR2 FQGTGA come from the germline V gene. CDR3: CASSPRTSASGELFF. The CDR3 nucleotides read TGTGCCAGCAGCCCAAGGACTAGCGCGAGCGGGGAGCTGTTTTTT.

This chain joins TRBV4-3 and TRBJ1-1; weak D call: TRBD1 (6 bases). The V end lost 0 bases, the J end lost 4 bases, and 9 bases lay between the germline ends. This CDR3 comprises 14 residues. In germline, CDR1 is LGHNA, CDR2 YSLEER. CDR3: CASSQDARGTEAFF. For the CDR3, the DNA is TGCGCCAGCAGCCAAGATGCCAGGGGCACTGAAGCTTTCTTT.

V and J are TRBV28 and TRBJ2-7; D possibly corresponds to TRBD1 (5 bases). The CDR3 spans 16 residues. Germline CDR1 and CDR2: MDHEN and SYDVKM. Between the trimmed V and J ends, which lost 2 bases and 1 base, there was a span of 15 bases. For the CDR3, the DNA is TGTGCCAGCAGTTTAGGAGTAAGGACACTATCCTACGAGCAGTACTTC. Protein: CASSLGVRTLSYEQYF.

The rearrangement links TRBV6-5 to TRBJ2-7; 7 nucleotides align to TRBD1. CDR1 and CDR2 from the germline V gene are MNHEY and SVGAGI. The CDR3 is 13 amino acids. V shed 6 bases, J shed 3 bases, and the junction held 5 bases outside the gene matches. As DNA, the CDR3 is TGTGCCAGCAGCCCCGGGACAGTCTACGAGCAGTACTTC. Residues: CASSPGTVYEQYF.

This clone was seen once. V usage is TRBV2 and J usage is TRBJ2-7; D remains ambiguous. The V gene lost 7 bases and the J gene lost 4 bases, with 14 bases spanning the gap. Germline CDR1 SNHLY, CDR2 FYNNEI. The CDR3 totals 13 residues. The CDR3 loop is CASIRVGIYEQYF. The CDR3 DNA is TGTGCCAGCATTCGAGTCGGTATTTACGAGCAGTACTTC.

This chain uses TRBV9 with TRBJ2-4; 14 bases map to TRBD2. The ends lost 0 bases at V and 0 bases at J; junction bases unmatched: 5. This CDR3 is built from 19 residues. CDR1 and CDR2 (germline): SGDLS, YYNGEE. In DNA, the CDR3 is TGTGCCAGCAGCGTAGCCCCGACTAGCGGGAGGGGAGCCAAAAACATTCAGTACTTC. Translating it yields CASSVAPTSGRGAKNIQYF.

J is TRBJ2-7 and V is TRBV30; 9 bases agree with TRBD1. CDR3 length: 13 residues. V gave up 4 bases and J gave up 3 bases; unmatched junction bases: 4. From germline, CDR1 is GTSNPN and CDR2 SVGIG (reference sequence). The CDR3 DNA reads TGTGCCTGGAAGGACAGGGGAGGCTACGAGCAGTACTTC. Translated: CAWKDRGGYEQYF.